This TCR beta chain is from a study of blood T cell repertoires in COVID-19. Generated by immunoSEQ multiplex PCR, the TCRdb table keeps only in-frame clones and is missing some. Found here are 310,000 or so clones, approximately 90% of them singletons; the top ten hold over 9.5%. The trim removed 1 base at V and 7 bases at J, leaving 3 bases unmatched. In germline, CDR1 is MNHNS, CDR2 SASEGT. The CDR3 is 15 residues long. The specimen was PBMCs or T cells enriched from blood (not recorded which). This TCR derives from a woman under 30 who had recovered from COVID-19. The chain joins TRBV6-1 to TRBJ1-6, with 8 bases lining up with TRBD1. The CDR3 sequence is CASSEGQGSNSPLHF. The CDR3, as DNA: TGTGCCAGCAGTGAAGGACAGGGGTCAAATTCACCCCTCCACTTT.